This TCR beta chain was captured in a study of T cell repertoires in cytomegalovirus infection. Across the study: CMV infection and matching HLA type were both indicated by public TCR beta signatures. General study points: Summed frequency of public TCR beta families distinguished CMV carriers with the relevant HLA. HLA-C-restricted CMV clonotypes gave the most frequent clonotype in two of eight donors.

The length of the CDR3 is 13 residues. Germline values: CDR1 SEHNR, CDR2 FQNEAQ (reference sequence). MiXCR, applied by TCRdb to the reads, yields one record per CDR3 protein. The sample holds roughly 180,000 distinct CDR3 sequences, roughly 21% seen once. Details on this clonotype: Its specificity is unknown. One end of the junction does not line up with germline, which may come from a read error.

The V gene is TRBV7-9, the J gene TRBJ2-7, with D uncertain. The receptor was isolated from a human donor in good health (CMV status not recorded). Some clones in this sample may be carry-over from other donors' samples. The specimen comprised CD8+ T cells from cultured PBMCs, sampled from culture after CMV antigen stimulation. CDR3 nucleotide sequence: TGTGCCACCGGGCCTAGTACCACCTACGAACAGTACTTC. It codes for CATGPSTTYEQYF. Using reference TRBV7-9 and TRBJ2-7 for the parts outside the CDR3, the full variable domain is DTGVSQNPRHKITKRGQNVTFRCDPISEHNRLYWYRQTLGQGPEFLTYFQNEAQLEKSRLLSDRFSAERPKGSFSTLEIQRTEQGDSAMYLCATGPSTTYEQYFGPGTRLTVT.